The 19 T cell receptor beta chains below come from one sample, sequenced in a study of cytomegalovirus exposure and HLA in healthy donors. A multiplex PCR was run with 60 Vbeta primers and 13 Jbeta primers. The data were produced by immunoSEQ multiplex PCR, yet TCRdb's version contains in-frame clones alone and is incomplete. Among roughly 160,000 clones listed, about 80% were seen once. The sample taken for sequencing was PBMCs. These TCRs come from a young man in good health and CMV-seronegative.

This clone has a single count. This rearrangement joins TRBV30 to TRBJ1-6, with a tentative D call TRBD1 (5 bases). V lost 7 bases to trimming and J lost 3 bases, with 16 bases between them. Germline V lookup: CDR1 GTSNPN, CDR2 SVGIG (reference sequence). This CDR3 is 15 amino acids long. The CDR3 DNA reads TGTGCCTTAATGCGGGGACTCAACTATAATTCACCCCTCCACTTT. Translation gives CALMRGLNYNSPLHF. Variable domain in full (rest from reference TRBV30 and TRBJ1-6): SQTIHQWPATLVQPVGSPLSLECTVEGTSNPNLYWYRQAAGRGLQLLFYSVGIGQISSEVPQNLSASRPQDRQFILSSKKLLLSDSGFYLCALMRGLNYNSPLHFGNGTRLTVT.

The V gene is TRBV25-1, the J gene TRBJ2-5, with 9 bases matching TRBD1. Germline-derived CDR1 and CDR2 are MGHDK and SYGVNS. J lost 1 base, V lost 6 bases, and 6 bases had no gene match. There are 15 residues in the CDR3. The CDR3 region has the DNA TGTGCCAGCAGGTCTAACAGGGGGCTCCAAGAGACCCAGTACTTC. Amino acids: CASRSNRGLQETQYF.

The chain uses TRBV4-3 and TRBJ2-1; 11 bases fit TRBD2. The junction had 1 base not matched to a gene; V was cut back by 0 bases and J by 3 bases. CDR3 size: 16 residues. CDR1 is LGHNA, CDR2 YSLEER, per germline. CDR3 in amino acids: CASSQELAGVYNEQFF. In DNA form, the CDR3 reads TGCGCCAGCAGCCAAGAACTAGCGGGAGTCTACAATGAGCAGTTCTTC.

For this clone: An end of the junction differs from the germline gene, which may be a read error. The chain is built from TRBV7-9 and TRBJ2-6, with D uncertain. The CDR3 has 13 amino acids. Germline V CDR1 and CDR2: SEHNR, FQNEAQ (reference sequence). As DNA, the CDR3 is TGTTCCAGCAGTCCTTCTGGGGCCAACGTCCTGACTTTC. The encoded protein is CSSSPSGANVLTF.

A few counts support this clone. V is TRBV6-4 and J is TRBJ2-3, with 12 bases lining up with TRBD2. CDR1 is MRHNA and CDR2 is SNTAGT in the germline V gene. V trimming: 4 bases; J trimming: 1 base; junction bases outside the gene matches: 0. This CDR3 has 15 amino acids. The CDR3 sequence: CASSGTSGGTDTQYF. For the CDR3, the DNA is TGTGCCAGCAGTGGGACTAGCGGGGGCACAGATACGCAGTATTTT.

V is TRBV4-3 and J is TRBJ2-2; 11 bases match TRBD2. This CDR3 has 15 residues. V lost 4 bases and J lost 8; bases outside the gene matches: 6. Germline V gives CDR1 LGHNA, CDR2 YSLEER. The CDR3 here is CASSRTLAGGGELFF. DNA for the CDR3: TGCGCCAGCAGCCGAACGCTAGCGGGAGGAGGGGAGCTGTTTTTT.

The CDR3 DNA sequence: TGTGCCAGCAGTTACACAGGGATGGATGAAAAACTGTTTTTT. Protein product: CASSYTGMDEKLFF. V gene TRBV6-6 combines with J gene TRBJ1-4; tentatively, D is TRBD1 (6 bases). V dropped 2 bases and J dropped 6 bases, with 10 bases sitting between them. The CDR3 is 14 amino acids. Germline assignment: CDR1 MNHNY and CDR2 SVGAGI (reference sequence).

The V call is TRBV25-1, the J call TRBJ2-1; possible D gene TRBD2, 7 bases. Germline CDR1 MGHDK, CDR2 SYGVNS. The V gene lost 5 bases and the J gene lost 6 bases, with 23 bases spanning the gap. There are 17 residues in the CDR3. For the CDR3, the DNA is TGTGCCAGCAGTCAAAGGGCGGGGGCGTTTGCCACCAATGAGCAGTTCTTC. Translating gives CASSQRAGAFATNEQFF.

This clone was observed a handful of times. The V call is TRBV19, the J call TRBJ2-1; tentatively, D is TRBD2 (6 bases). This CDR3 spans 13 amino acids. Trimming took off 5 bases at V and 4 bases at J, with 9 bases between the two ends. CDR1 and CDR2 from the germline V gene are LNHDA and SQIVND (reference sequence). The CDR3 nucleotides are TGTGCCAGTAGTCGGGACTCTTACAATGAGCAGTTCTTC. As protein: CASSRDSYNEQFF.

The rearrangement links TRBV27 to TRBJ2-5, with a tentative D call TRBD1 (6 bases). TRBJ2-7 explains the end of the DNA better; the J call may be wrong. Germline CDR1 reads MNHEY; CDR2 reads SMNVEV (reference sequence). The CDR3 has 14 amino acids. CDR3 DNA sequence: TGTGCCAGCTCATACAGGGAAGCTGTCCGCGAGCAGTACTTC. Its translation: CASSYREAVREQYF.

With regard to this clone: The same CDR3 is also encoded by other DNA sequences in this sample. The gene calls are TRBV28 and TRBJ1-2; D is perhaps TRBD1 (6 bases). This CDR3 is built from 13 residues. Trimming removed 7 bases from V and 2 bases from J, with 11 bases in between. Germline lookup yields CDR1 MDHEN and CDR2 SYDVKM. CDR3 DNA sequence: TGTGCCAGCATTGGGGACATCAACTATGGCTACACCTTC. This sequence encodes CASIGDINYGYTF.

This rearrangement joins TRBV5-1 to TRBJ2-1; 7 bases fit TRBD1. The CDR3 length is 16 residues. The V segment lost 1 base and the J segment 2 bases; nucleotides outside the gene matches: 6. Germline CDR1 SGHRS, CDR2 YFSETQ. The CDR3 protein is CASSLNPGTAYNEQFF. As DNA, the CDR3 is TGCGCCAGCAGCTTGAATCCCGGGACAGCCTACAATGAGCAGTTCTTC.

This CDR3 reads CASSPRDTINTDGYTF. The CDR3 bases are TGTGCCAGCAGCCCCCGGGACACTATAAATACGGATGGCTACACCTTC. V and J are TRBV9 and TRBJ1-2; a weak D match, TRBD1 (6 bases). There are 16 residues in the CDR3. CDR1 is SGDLS and CDR2 is YYNGEE in the germline V gene. Trimming took off 4 bases at V and 6 bases at J, with 22 bases between the two ends.

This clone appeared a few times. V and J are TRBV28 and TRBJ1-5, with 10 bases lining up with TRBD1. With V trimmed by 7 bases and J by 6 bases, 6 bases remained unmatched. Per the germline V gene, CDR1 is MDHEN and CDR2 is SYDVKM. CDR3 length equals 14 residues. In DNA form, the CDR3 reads TGTGCCAGCATAAGACAGGGGGCGAGTCAGCCCCAGCATTTT. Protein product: CASIRQGASQPQHF.

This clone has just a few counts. The CDR3 region has the DNA TGTGCCAGCAGCTCATATCAGGGGTCTAATGAAAAACTGTTTTTT. Translating gives CASSSYQGSNEKLFF. The gene calls are TRBV5-6 and TRBJ1-4; D may be TRBD1 (6 bases). The CDR3 is 15 amino acids. Deletions cut 3 bases from V and 3 bases from J, with 12 bases between. Germline V lookup: CDR1 SGHDT, CDR2 YYEEEE.

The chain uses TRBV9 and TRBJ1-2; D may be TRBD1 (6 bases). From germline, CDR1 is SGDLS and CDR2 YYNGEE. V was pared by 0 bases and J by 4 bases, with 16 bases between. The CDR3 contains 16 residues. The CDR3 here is CASSVAVGGRTYGYTF. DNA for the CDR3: TGTGCCAGCAGCGTAGCTGTCGGGGGGCGCACCTATGGCTACACCTTC.

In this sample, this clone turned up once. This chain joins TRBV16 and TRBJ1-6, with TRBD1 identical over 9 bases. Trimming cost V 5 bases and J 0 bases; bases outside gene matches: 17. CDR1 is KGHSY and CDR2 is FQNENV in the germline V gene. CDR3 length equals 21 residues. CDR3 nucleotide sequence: TGTGCCAGCAGCTCTACCGGGACAGGGAGTACAATTGGCTCCTATAATTCACCCCTCCACTTT. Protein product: CASSSTGTGSTIGSYNSPLHF.

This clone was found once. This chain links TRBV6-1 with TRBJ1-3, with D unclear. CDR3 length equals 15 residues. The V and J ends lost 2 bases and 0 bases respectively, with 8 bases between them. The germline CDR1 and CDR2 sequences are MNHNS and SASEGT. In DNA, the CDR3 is TGTGCCAGCAGTGAAAGCGGGTCCTCTGGAAACACCATATATTTT. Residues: CASSESGSSGNTIYF.

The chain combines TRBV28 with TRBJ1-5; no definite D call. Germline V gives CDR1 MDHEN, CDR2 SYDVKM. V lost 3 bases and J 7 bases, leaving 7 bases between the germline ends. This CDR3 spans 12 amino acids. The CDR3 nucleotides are TGTGCCAGCAGTTTTGGGGAGCAGCCCCAGCATTTT. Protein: CASSFGEQPQHF.